This TCR beta chain was documented in a study of shared clonotypes between healthy human individuals. Germline lookup yields CDR1 SEHNR and CDR2 FQNEAQ (reference sequence). V lost 3 bases and J 8 bases, leaving 10 bases between the germline ends. The CDR3 runs to 13 residues. This clone has only a few counts. How the authors handled the data: ImmunoSEQ output held junction-only sequences without quality scores, so filtering differed. The protocol was immunoSEQ multiplex PCR, while the TCRdb copy is restricted to in-frame clones and leaves out a portion. The V and J calls and clone size are taken from that table; D and trimming were inferred from the DNA. The sample includes some 900,000 clones, around 80% of them seen just once. Nashville, Tennessee was home to all donors, who were Caucasian adults.

The TCR was taken from a man aged 18 to 29 in good health. J is TRBJ2-2 and V is TRBV7-9; a weak D match, TRBD1 (5 bases). The sample comprised memory CD4+ T cells sorted from blood. Subset meaning: CD45RA-negative fraction. This chain's CDR3 is CASSFDSKGELFF. For the CDR3, the DNA is TGTGCCAGCAGCTTCGACAGCAAAGGGGAGCTGTTTTTT.